This passage covers 25 T cell receptor beta chains from one sample sequenced in a study of T cell responses to AZD1222 COVID-19 vaccine. Repertoires were generated with immunoSEQ multiplex PCR, while TCRdb's copy carries only in-frame clones and drops some. The table lists tens of thousands of clones, around nine tenths of them singletons. Sample: peripheral blood, taken on day 0 of MenACWY control vaccination. Source of these receptors: an adult in good health.

The V call is TRBV30, the J call TRBJ1-1; D not certain. The CDR3 is made up of 13 amino acids. V was trimmed by 4 bases and J by 0 bases, leaving 9 bases between them. Germline V gene lookup returns CDR1 GTSNPN and CDR2 SVGIG (reference sequence). CDR3 in amino acids: CAWTKGMNTEAFF. The DNA of the CDR3 is TGTGCCTGGACTAAGGGTATGAACACTGAAGCTTTCTTT.

V gene TRBV29-1 combines with J gene TRBJ1-2; D is ambiguous. V was trimmed by 5 bases and J by 2 bases, leaving 9 bases between them. CDR1 is SQVTM and CDR2 is ANQGSEA in the germline V gene. CDR3 length: 12 amino acids. CDR3 amino acids: CSVSPENYGYTF. CDR3 DNA: TGCAGCGTTTCTCCAGAGAACTATGGCTACACCTTC.

The gene calls are TRBV4-2 and TRBJ1-2; TRBD1 is a possible D gene (5 bases). The CDR3 has 14 residues. Trimming pared 6 bases from V and 7 bases from J, leaving 18 bases between. Germline V CDR1 and CDR2: LGHNA, YNFKEQ. Here the CDR3 reads CASSSGVLSSGYTF. The CDR3 bases are TGTGCCAGCAGTTCGGGGGTTTTGTCAAGTGGCTACACCTTC.

This chain uses TRBV27 with TRBJ1-2; D is unclear. The germline V gene encodes CDR1 MNHEY and CDR2 SMNVEV (reference sequence). Trimming took 6 bases from V and 5 from J, leaving 19 bases between them. The CDR3 sequence is 15 residues long. The CDR3 loop is CASSSLSHLGYGYTF. The CDR3 nucleotides read TGTGCCAGCAGCAGTCTTTCCCATCTGGGGTATGGCTACACCTTC.

This chain joins TRBV19 and TRBJ2-1; TRBD1 or TRBD2 may be the D gene (5 bases each). This CDR3 is 14 amino acids long. V lost 10 bases and J 9 bases, leaving 22 bases between the germline ends. Per the germline V gene, CDR1 is LNHDA and CDR2 is SQIVND (reference sequence). The CDR3 reads CAIRGQGPSSEQFF. The CDR3 DNA sequence: TGTGCCATCAGAGGGCAGGGTCCATCCAGTGAGCAGTTCTTC.

This sequence joins TRBV28 and TRBJ1-2; possibly TRBD1 for D (5 bases). CDR1 and CDR2 from the germline V gene are MDHEN and SYDVKM. The CDR3 is made up of 15 amino acids. V was shortened by 6 bases and J by 8 bases, with 22 bases between the two germline ends. The CDR3, as DNA: TGTGCCAGCAGCCGCCCGGGGGGGGGAAGACAAGGCTACACCTTC. This encodes CASSRPGGGRQGYTF.

The V call is TRBV27, the J call TRBJ1-2; 7 positions agree with TRBD1. After removal of 6 bases from V and 2 bases from J, the junction contained 0 bases not matched to a gene. Germline assignment: CDR1 MNHEY and CDR2 SMNVEV (reference sequence). The CDR3 sequence is 12 residues long. The CDR3 protein is CASRDRNYGYTF. In DNA form, the CDR3 reads TGTGCCAGCAGGGACAGGAACTATGGCTACACCTTC.

This chain connects TRBV30 to TRBJ1-1; no definite D call. The CDR3 is 14 amino acids. V lost 1 base and J 3 bases, leaving 12 bases between the germline ends. From germline, CDR1 is GTSNPN and CDR2 SVGIG (reference sequence). The DNA for the CDR3 is TGTGCCTGGAGTGCCGGGCGCGTCTACACTGAAGCTTTCTTT. Amino acids: CAWSAGRVYTEAFF. Looking up the rest from reference TRBV30 and TRBJ1-1 gives the full variable domain: SQTIHQWPATLVQPVGSPLSLECTVEGTSNPNLYWYRQAAGRGLQLLFYSVGIGQISSEVPQNLSASRPQDRQFILSSKKLLLSDSGFYLCAWSAGRVYTEAFFGQGTRLTVV.

The chain is built from TRBV10-3 and TRBJ1-3, with D maybe TRBD1 (6 bases). V gave up 7 bases and J gave up 4 bases, with 11 bases separating them. Germline V gene lookup returns CDR1 ENHRY and CDR2 SYGVKD. There are 13 residues in the CDR3. CDR3 nucleotide sequence: TGTGCCATCAACGCAGGGGAGGGAAACACCATATATTTT. Its protein product is CAINAGEGNTIYF.

This chain links TRBV30 with TRBJ2-7; TRBD1 matches at 8 bases. Germline CDR1 and CDR2: GTSNPN and SVGIG (reference sequence). V was clipped by 4 bases and J by 5 bases; unmatched bases: 10. CDR3 size: 14 residues. CDR3 DNA sequence: TGTGCCTGGACTAGCTTCAGGGGGCGAAACGAGCAGTACTTC. It codes for CAWTSFRGRNEQYF.

This clone was seen only a few times. The V and J genes are TRBV21-1 and TRBJ2-7; the table's TRBD2 call for D was not verified on the DNA. TRBV21-1 is a recognized pseudogene. The CDR3 spans 13 residues. The DNA of the CDR3 is TGTGCCAGCAGCAACGTCCGCTCCTACGAGCAGTACTTC. Translating gives CASSNVRSYEQYF.

J is TRBJ2-2 and V is TRBV24-1; 9 bases map to TRBD1. This CDR3 is built from 15 residues. Germline lookup yields CDR1 KGHDR and CDR2 SFDVKD. V lost 2 bases and J lost 4; bases outside the gene matches: 1. The CDR3 nucleotides read TGTGCCACCAGTGATTGGGGACAGGGCACCGGGGAGCTGTTTTTT. Translated, it gives CATSDWGQGTGELFF.

A single count supports this clone. J is TRBJ2-1 and V is TRBV9, with a tentative D call TRBD2 (6 bases). Germline CDR1 reads SGDLS; CDR2 reads YYNGEE. The CDR3 covers 16 residues. Trimming stripped 2 bases from V and 0 bases from J, with 12 bases between. As DNA, the CDR3 is TGTGCCAGCAGCGTTGAGGACTACATCTCCTACAATGAGCAGTTCTTC. Its translation: CASSVEDYISYNEQFF.

This clone came up once. The V and J genes are TRBV7-8 and TRBJ2-7; D possibly matches TRBD1 or TRBD2 (5 bases each). Germline assignment: CDR1 SGHVS and CDR2 FQNEAQ. V lost 1 base and J lost 3, with 7 bases in between. This CDR3 region has 13 residues. The CDR3 spells CASSLGGGYEQYF. The DNA of the CDR3 is TGTGCCAGCAGCTTAGGTGGGGGCTACGAGCAGTACTTC. The full variable domain, completed using reference TRBV7-8 and TRBJ2-7, is GAGVSQSPRYKVAKRGQDVALRCDPISGHVSLFWYQQALGQGPEFLTYFQNEAQLDKSGLPSDRFFAERPEGSVSTLKIQRTQQEDSAVYLCASSLGGGYEQYFGPGTRLTVT.

The sample holds one count of this clone. This chain links TRBV19 with TRBJ1-5; D ambiguous. The CDR3 is 14 residues long. Deletions cut 7 bases from V and 0 bases from J, with 10 bases between. Per germline, CDR1 LNHDA and CDR2 SQIVND (reference sequence). The CDR3 bases are TGTGCCAGTACCTTGCGGGATAGCAATCAGCCCCAGCATTTT. It yields the protein CASTLRDSNQPQHF.

The J gene is TRBJ1-2, the V gene TRBV6-5; no clear D. The CDR3 consists of 11 residues. V lost 8 bases and J 7 bases, leaving 11 bases between the germline ends. Germline lookup yields CDR1 MNHEY and CDR2 SVGAGI. The CDR3 region is CASGPVSGYTF. CDR3 nucleotides: TGTGCCAGCGGTCCTGTCTCTGGCTACACCTTC.

The V call is TRBV5-4, the J call TRBJ1-6; D is possibly TRBD1 (6 bases). The CDR3 loop spans 15 amino acids. The ends were cut back, 0 bases at V and 6 bases at J, with 10 bases in the middle. The germline gives CDR1 SGHNT, CDR2 YYREEE (reference sequence). The CDR3 bases are TGTGCCAGCAGCTTGGGTCTACAGGGTAATTCACCCCTCCACTTT. This gives the protein CASSLGLQGNSPLHF. Full variable domain (outside the CDR3, taken from reference TRBV5-4 and TRBJ1-6): ETGVTQSPTHLIKTRGQQVTLRCSSQSGHNTVSWYQQALGQGPQFIFQYYREEENGRGNFPPRFSGLQFPNYSSELNVNALELDDSALYLCASSLGLQGNSPLHFGNGTRLTVT.

CDR3 in amino acids: CASSIGISNQPQHF. CDR3 in DNA: TGTGCCAGTAGTATTGGAATTAGCAATCAGCCCCAGCATTTT. The rearrangement links TRBV19 to TRBJ1-5, with D hard to call. Germline CDR1 is LNHDA and CDR2 is SQIVND (reference sequence). The CDR3 has 14 residues. Trimming shortened V by 3 bases and J by 0 bases, and 6 bases separated the two germline ends.

This chain connects TRBV7-9 to TRBJ2-7; TRBD1 might be the D (5 bases). This CDR3 spans 12 amino acids. Germline V gene sequence: CDR1 SEHNR, CDR2 FQNEAQ (reference sequence). Trimming left V 4 bases short and J 6 bases short, with 10 bases between. CDR3 coding DNA: TGTGCCAGCAGCTCACAGGCCCGCGAGCAGTACTTC. Encoded protein: CASSSQAREQYF.

This clone showed up just a few times. This chain joins TRBV19 and TRBJ1-4; 8 bases match TRBD1. V lost 4 bases and J lost 7; bases outside the gene matches: 8. The CDR3 extends over 15 amino acids. CDR1 and CDR2 (germline): LNHDA, SQIVND (reference sequence). Here the CDR3 reads CASSTRQGRREKLFF. The CDR3, as DNA: TGTGCCAGTAGTACCAGACAGGGGAGGCGTGAAAAACTGTTTTTT.

This clone was detected once. The J gene is TRBJ1-1, the V gene TRBV18; 7 bases fit TRBD1. Unmatched junction bases numbered 1, after V lost 3 bases and J lost 0 bases. The CDR3 has 14 residues. Germline V CDR1 and CDR2: KGHSH, LQKENI. The CDR3 nucleotides are TGTGCCAGCTCACCGGGACAGATGAACACTGAAGCTTTCTTT. The encoded protein is CASSPGQMNTEAFF.

The chain carries TRBV2 and TRBJ2-2; D call uncertain. The V end lost 5 bases, the J end lost 1 base, and 8 bases lay between the germline ends. Per the germline V gene, CDR1 is SNHLY and CDR2 is FYNNEI. This CDR3 comprises 14 residues. The CDR3 coding sequence is TGTGCCAGCAGTTTTTTCGAGAACACCGGGGAGCTGTTTTTT. This encodes CASSFFENTGELFF.

This clone has just one count. The chain is built from TRBV7-2 and TRBJ1-1; D is possibly TRBD1 (5 bases). The CDR3 totals 14 residues. V lost 5 bases and J 6 bases, leaving 16 bases between the germline ends. Germline V gives CDR1 SGHTA, CDR2 FQGNSA. In nucleotides, the CDR3 is TGTGCCAGCAGCCAGCGGCAGGGCCGATCTGAAGCTTTCTTT. Amino acids: CASSQRQGRSEAFF.

CDR3 sequence reads: CASSEIGPGGGYGYTF. The CDR3 nucleotides read TGTGCCAGCAGTGAAATCGGACCGGGCGGAGGCTATGGCTACACCTTC. J is TRBJ1-2 and V is TRBV6-1; D unclear. Trimming took off 2 bases at V and 4 bases at J, with 17 bases between the two ends. The CDR3 has 16 residues. The germline gives CDR1 MNHNS, CDR2 SASEGT.

This clone was seen only once. The chain has TRBV2 and TRBJ1-4; D uncertain. V dropped 7 bases and J dropped 0 bases, with 9 bases sitting between them. The CDR3 runs to 14 residues. Germline V gives CDR1 SNHLY, CDR2 FYNNEI. The CDR3 bases are TGTGCCAGCAATATGGCAACAACTAATGAAAAACTGTTTTTT. Translation: CASNMATTNEKLFF.